A selection of T cell receptor beta chains follows, all from one sample in a study of blood T cell repertoires in COVID-19. Measured with immunoSEQ multiplex PCR; TCRdb has only the in-frame clones, and not every one. The sample gives about 95,000 clones, roughly 76% of which show up once; around 5% is in the top ten. Sequenced material: peripheral blood. The receptors were sampled from a man at least 80 years old with COVID-19, enrolled during active disease. Each CDR3 is given with its conserved first and last residue. The D gene is left open where the match is weak. The listing skips clone size in some rows; elsewhere it reads once, few, many or a size class.

TRBJ1-4,.,TRBV10-3,.,TGTGCCATCAGTGAGGGCGGGGAGAATGAAAAACTGTTTTTT,CAISEGGENEKLFF
TRBJ2-7,.,TRBV19,TRBD1,TGTGCCAGTAGTATAGCGGCGGGACAGGGGGCCTACGAGCAGTACTTC,CASSIAAGQGAYEQYF
TRBJ1-4,.,TRBV9,TRBD1,TGTGCCAGCAGCGTCAGCCCAGGGGGGTGGACTAATGAAAAACTGTTTTTT,CASSVSPGGWTNEKLFF
TRBJ2-1,.,TRBV3-1/TRBV3-2,TRBD2,TGTGCCAGCAGCCAAGTCGGGGGGAAGAATGAGCAGTTCTTC,CASSQVGGKNEQFF
TRBJ2-3,.,TRBV14,TRBD2,TGTGCCAGCAGCCAAGGGCGGGGGAACACAGATACGCAGTATTTT,CASSQGRGNTDTQYF
TRBJ1-1,.,TRBV3-1/TRBV3-2,.,TGTGCCAGCAGCCCCCGGCGGGGGAGGACTGAAGCTTTCTTT,CASSPRRGRTEAFF
TRBJ1-1,.,TRBV23-1,.,TGCGCCAGCAGTCACCGGGGGAACACTGAAGCTTTCTTT,CASSHRGNTEAFF
TRBJ2-3,.,TRBV6-1,TRBD2,TGTGCCAGCAGTGAATATCTAGCGGGGGGGATGCGCACAGATACGCAGTATTTT,CASSEYLAGGMRTDTQYF
TRBJ2-5,once,TRBV6-5,.,TGTGCCAGCGGAGGGGAGCGAGAGACCCAGTACTTC,CASGGERETQYF
TRBJ2-7,.,TRBV6-6,TRBD1,TGTGCCAGCACTAGAGACAGGGGGCGCGGCCACGAGCAGTACTTC,CASTRDRGRGHEQYF
TRBJ1-2,.,TRBV10-2,.,TGCGCCAGCAGTGATCTGAGTCACTATGGCTACACCTTC,CASSDLSHYGYTF
TRBJ2-5,.,TRBV5-4,TRBD2,TGTGCCAGCAGCTTAGGACTAGCGGGGGATGCCAGGGAGACCCAGTACTTC,CASSLGLAGDARETQYF
TRBJ2-1,few,TRBV20-1,TRBD1,TGCAGTGCCCCGGGACAGGGAAACCAGTTCTTC,CSAPGQGNQFF
TRBJ1-2,.,TRBV30,.,TGTGCCTGGAGCCTTCGGGAGGTCTATGGCTACACCTTC,CAWSLREVYGYTF
TRBJ1-1,.,TRBV19,.,TGTGCCAGTACCCCACACGTGAACACTGAAGCTTTCTTT,CASTPHVNTEAFF
TRBJ2-4,.,TRBV29-1,TRBD1,TGCAGCGTTTCCTCCGGGACAGGGAGCCACTTC,CSVSSGTGSHF
TRBJ1-2,once,TRBV15,.,TGTGCCACCAGCAGGGACAGCCTTAACTATGGCTACACCTTC,CATSRDSLNYGYTF
TRBJ2-3,.,TRBV3-1/TRBV3-2,.,TGTGCCAGCAGCCTTATCGACAGTCGCACAGATACGCAGTATTTT,CASSLIDSRTDTQYF
TRBJ1-1,.,TRBV5-1,TRBD1,TGCGCCAGCAGCTTGCGACAGGGGCGAGAAACTGAAGCTTTCTTT,CASSLRQGRETEAFF
TRBJ2-2,once,TRBV14,TRBD1,TGTGCCAGCAGCTACAGACAGGGATGGACCGGGGAGCTGTTTTTT,CASSYRQGWTGELFF
TRBJ2-1,.,TRBV7-9,.,TGTGCCAGCAGGCCCGAATCTAGGCCCCCCTACGACAATGAGCAGTTCTTC,CASRPESRPPYDNEQFF
TRBJ2-1,.,TRBV19,TRBD2,TGTGCCAGTAGTCCCTCGACTAGCGGGAGTTCTGAGCAGTTCTTC,CASSPSTSGSSEQFF
TRBJ1-6,.,TRBV18,.,TGTGCCAGCTCACCCGGGAACACCGGGGAAGGGCCTTCACCCCTCCACTTT,CASSPGNTGEGPSPLHF
TRBJ2-2,.,TRBV5-1,.,TGCGCCAGCAGCTTGGCTGCGGGGCAGAACACCGGGGAGCTGTTTTTT,CASSLAAGQNTGELFF